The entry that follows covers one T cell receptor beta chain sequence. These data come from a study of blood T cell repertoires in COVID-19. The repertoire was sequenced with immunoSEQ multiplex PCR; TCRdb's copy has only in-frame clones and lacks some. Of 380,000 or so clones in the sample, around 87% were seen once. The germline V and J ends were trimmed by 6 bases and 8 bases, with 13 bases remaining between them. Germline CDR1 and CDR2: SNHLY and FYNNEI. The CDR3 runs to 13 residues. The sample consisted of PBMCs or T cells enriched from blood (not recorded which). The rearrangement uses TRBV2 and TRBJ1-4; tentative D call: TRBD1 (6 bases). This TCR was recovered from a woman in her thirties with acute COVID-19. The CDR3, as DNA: TGTGCCAGCAGACCCAGGGGTTCCGAAAAACTGTTTTTT. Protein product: CASRPRGSEKLFF.